Listed below are T cell receptor beta chains from one sample, sequenced in a study of blood T cell repertoires in COVID-19. Clones were read by immunoSEQ multiplex PCR, and TCRdb kept only the in-frame ones, dropping some. Of more than 250,000 clones listed, 70% to 90% are singletons. The specimen sequenced was peripheral blood. These receptors originate from a man between 60 and 70 years old who had recovered from COVID-19. The CDR3 runs from the conserved cysteine through the conserved F or W. D genes are given only for firm matches. Size is stated for part of the rows, as once, few or many counts, or as a class when the clone is expanded.

V gene	J gene	D gene	clone size	CDR3 protein	CDR3 DNA
TRBV19	TRBJ1-5	TRBD1	-	CASSARTGISNQPQHF	TGTGCCAGTAGTGCCCGGACAGGGATTAGCAATCAGCCCCAGCATTTT
TRBV20-1	TRBJ2-1	-	-	CSASAVTVEQFF	TGCAGTGCTAGTGCGGTGACAGTGGAGCAGTTCTTC
TRBV5-1	TRBJ2-1	TRBD2	-	CASSLGSGRAEEQFF	TGCGCCAGCAGCTTGGGTAGCGGGAGGGCCGAAGAGCAGTTCTTC
TRBV5-6	TRBJ2-7	TRBD1	-	CASSLVGTGAYEQYF	TGTGCCAGCAGCTTGGTCGGGACAGGTGCCTACGAGCAGTACTTC
TRBV21-1	TRBJ1-2	-	-	CASSKVLVHYGYTF	TGTGCCAGCAGCAAAGTCTTAGTCCACTATGGCTACACCTTC
TRBV5-4	TRBJ2-7	-	-	CASSFFGGIGNEQYF	TGTGCCAGCAGCTTTTTTGGCGGGATAGGAAACGAGCAGTACTTC
TRBV9	TRBJ2-1	-	once	CASTLLTGDEQFF	TGTGCCAGCACCCTACTGACAGGAGATGAGCAGTTCTTC
TRBV5-1	TRBJ2-3	TRBD2	-	CASSSGLAGGQVSTDTQYF	TGCGCCAGCAGCTCCGGACTAGCGGGAGGCCAAGTGAGCACAGATACGCAGTATTTT
TRBV18	TRBJ1-4	-	few	CASSHTGTNEKLFF	TGTGCCAGCTCTCATACGGGAACTAATGAAAAACTGTTTTTT
TRBV19	TRBJ1-4	TRBD1	-	CASREGQKNEKLFF	TGTGCCAGTAGGGAGGGACAGAAGAATGAAAAACTGTTTTTT
TRBV5-5	TRBJ2-1	-	-	CASSGPRSRYEQFF	TGTGCCAGCAGCGGCCCTAGATCGCGCTACGAGCAGTTCTTC
TRBV9	TRBJ2-7	TRBD1	once	CASSKTGFEQYF	TGTGCCAGCAGCAAGACAGGGTTCGAGCAGTACTTC
TRBV5-1	TRBJ2-2	-	-	CASRWGSGSTGELFF	TGCGCCAGCCGCTGGGGAAGCGGAAGCACCGGGGAGCTGTTTTTT
TRBV5-1	TRBJ2-7	TRBD2	-	CASSGGTSGSYEQYF	TGCGCCAGCAGCGGCGGGACTAGCGGATCCTACGAGCAGTACTTC
TRBV28	TRBJ1-2	-	-	CASQPAGRPGYTF	TGTGCCAGCCAACCCGCAGGGCGTCCTGGCTACACCTTC
TRBV9	TRBJ2-1	TRBD2	-	CASSVVISGGEQFF	TGTGCCAGCAGCGTAGTTATTAGCGGGGGTGAGCAGTTCTTC
TRBV29-1	TRBJ1-1	-	-	CSVVQVPGTEAFF	TGCAGCGTTGTGCAGGTGCCGGGGACTGAAGCTTTCTTT
TRBV2	TRBJ2-2	-	medium-sized	CASSKNRANTGELFF	TGTGCCAGCAGCAAAAACAGGGCGAACACCGGGGAGCTGTTTTTT
TRBV6-5	TRBJ2-5	-	-	CAVRTSGETQYF	TGTGCCGTCCGGACTTCGGGAGAGACCCAGTACTTC
TRBV5-1	TRBJ1-6	TRBD1	many	CASSRTGGDNSPLHF	TGCGCCAGCAGCAGGACAGGGGGCGATAATTCACCCCTCCACTTT
TRBV3-1/TRBV3-2	TRBJ2-7	TRBD1	-	CASSRNRGYEQYF	TGTGCCAGCAGCCGTAACAGGGGCTACGAGCAGTACTTC
TRBV28	TRBJ1-6	-	-	CASSLSGTDSPLHF	TGTGCCAGCAGTTTATCGGGTACGGATTCACCCCTCCACTTT
TRBV27	TRBJ2-3	TRBD1	-	CASSRWTGNGADTQYF	TGTGCCAGCAGTCGTTGGACAGGGAATGGGGCAGATACGCAGTATTTT
TRBV3-1/TRBV3-2	TRBJ1-1	-	-	CASSQGPGDSPEAFF	TGTGCCAGCAGCCAAGGTCCAGGGGATAGCCCTGAAGCTTTCTTT
TRBV6-5	TRBJ2-7	-	-	CASNNAGAQSYEQYF	TGTGCCAGCAACAACGCAGGGGCCCAGTCCTACGAGCAGTACTTC
TRBV12-3/TRBV12-4	TRBJ2-7	-	once	CASAFRAYEQYF	TGTGCCTCAGCGTTCCGTGCCTACGAGCAGTACTTC
TRBV4-2	TRBJ2-6	TRBD2	-	CASSQTSGRAAGANVLTF	TGTGCCAGCAGCCAAACTAGCGGGAGGGCCGCTGGGGCCAACGTCCTGACTTTC
TRBV5-8	TRBJ2-5	TRBD2	-	CASSLDPGTKETQYF	TGTGCCAGCAGCTTGGATCCGGGGACTAAAGAGACCCAGTACTTC